This T cell receptor (beta chain) was identified during a study of blood T cells in healthy people across ages. Germline V gives CDR1 MNHNY, CDR2 SVGAGI (reference sequence). V lost 5 bases and J lost 3; bases outside the gene matches: 8. The CDR3 is 15 residues long. A second PCR of roughly 7 to 11 cycles used a sample-barcoded 5' primer and a J-beta primer mix. TCRdb called the 5' RACE reads again in MiXCR, with one record for every CDR3 protein. The repertoire holds some 1 million distinct CDR3 sequences, around 43% seen once, with around 18% in the top ten. Every sample gave at least 5 micrograms of total RNA when it was extracted.

The chain is built from TRBV6-6 and TRBJ1-1; the match to TRBD1 covers 8 bases. The sequenced sample consisted of blood. The TCR sequence derives from a woman aged 55-70 years in good health. This CDR3 is CASSTSTGGYTEAFF. The CDR3 DNA reads TGTGCCAGCAGTACGAGTACAGGGGGATACACTGAAGCTTTCTTT.